A selection of T cell receptor beta chains follows, all from one sample in a study of blood T cell repertoires in COVID-19. Measured with immunoSEQ multiplex PCR; TCRdb has only the in-frame clones, and not every one. This table holds about 400,000 clones, 88% found once. The sample taken for sequencing was PBMCs or T cells enriched from blood (not recorded which). The receptor source for this set is a woman aged 40 to 55 with acute COVID-19. The CDR3 runs from the conserved cysteine through the conserved F or W.

length	V	J	CDR3
15	TRBV6-1	TRBJ1-2	CASSEVTVSNYGYTF
13	TRBV27	TRBJ1-2	CASSLTVNYGYTF
15	TRBV19	TRBJ1-2	CASSPAGTGTRGYTF
16	TRBV9	TRBJ2-3	CASSSGGAGSTDTQYF
13	TRBV11-2	TRBJ2-7	CASSPSGGAEQYF
17	TRBV5-6	TRBJ1-6	CASSLVEGRTVSAPLHF
13	TRBV20-1	TRBJ1-2	CSASNGQNYGYTF
13	TRBV11-2	TRBJ2-7	CASSLIEAGEQYF
14	TRBV18	TRBJ1-5	CASSPGADARPQHF
19	TRBV7-2	TRBJ2-3	CASRITKGTSGGAADTQYF
16	TRBV19	TRBJ2-6	CASSKDGSSGANVLTF
16	TRBV27	TRBJ2-3	CASSLLGSGGADTQYF
16	TRBV9	TRBJ1-2	CASSWSGTDINYGYTF
16	TRBV30	TRBJ1-2	CAWSVYATGGADGYTF
16	TRBV9	TRBJ2-2	CASSGMAGGRTGELFF
12	TRBV25-1	TRBJ2-3	CASSWATDTQYF
14	TRBV18	TRBJ1-1	CASSLKLQGTEAFF
14	TRBV15	TRBJ1-1	CATSSDQGNTEAFF
13	TRBV5-4	TRBJ1-2	CASTNGGVYGYTF
12	TRBV5-1	TRBJ1-1	CASSMDRVGAFF
15	TRBV5-6	TRBJ1-1	CASSAGTMGNTEAFF
14	TRBV30	TRBJ1-3	CAWGRGSSGNTIYF
15	TRBV9	TRBJ2-7	CASSYQAGGSYEQYF
15	TRBV13	TRBJ2-7	CASSATSGGAGTSIF
14	TRBV6-5	TRBJ1-4	CASSRGTGIEKLFF
15	TRBV4-2	TRBJ2-7	CASSQVALNSYEQYF
16	TRBV3-1/TRBV3-2	TRBJ1-3	CASSQDRRGTGNTIYF
17	TRBV5-4	TRBJ1-6	CASSLSSGGSYNSPLHF
13	TRBV2	TRBJ2-5	CASNRQGAETQYF
15	TRBV4-1	TRBJ1-2	CASSQPQTGNYGYTF
15	TRBV7-8	TRBJ2-7	CASSPRTGGTYEQYF
15	TRBV5-1	TRBJ1-2	CASSFEGGSLSGYTF
17	TRBV7-8	TRBJ2-3	CASSLGPRQRNTDTQYF
15	TRBV9	TRBJ1-5	CASSVGQGASQPQHF
12	TRBV19	TRBJ1-6	CASSILEGPLHF
16	TRBV24-1	TRBJ1-6	CATRLSGSSYNSPLHF
12	TRBV5-4	TRBJ2-1	CASSFRGDEQFF
13	TRBV15	TRBJ2-7	CATSRGIGYEQYF
12	TRBV7-9	TRBJ1-2	CASRGQNYGYTF
11	TRBV30	TRBJ2-1	CAWSTGTEQFF